These 22 T cell receptor beta chains came from one sample sequenced in a study of CXCR3-negative and CXCR3-positive naive CD8 T cells. Study-level points and caveats: CXCR3-positive naive cells carried more hydrophobic TRB CDR3s than CXCR3-negative ones.

The libraries of TRB cDNA were prepared using 5' RACE with UMI labels. TCRdb reprocessed the 5' RACE reads and stores each CDR3 protein as one record, lacking DNA. Its table records approximately 59,000 distinct CDR3 sequences. No antigen has been assigned to these receptors. Sequences were obtained from naive CXCR3+ CD8+ T cells from blood. Subset defined: CD45RO-CCR7+CD27+CD95- naive CD8+ T cells expressing CXCR3 (TNR3+). These receptors were collected from a human donor in good health. Some clones in this sample may be carry-over from other donors' samples.

V usage is TRBV11-2 and J usage is TRBJ2-5; TCRdb designates TRBD2, a call that cannot be tested without DNA. The germline CDR1 and CDR2 sequences are SGHAT and FQNNGV. The length of the CDR3 is 17 residues. The CDR3 is CASSLVVSGGNQEAQYF. Combining the CDR3 with reference TRBV11-2 and TRBJ2-5 gives the whole variable domain EAGVAQSPRYKIIEKRQSVAFWCNPISGHATLYWYQQILGQGPKLLIQFQNNGVVDDSQLPKDRFSAERLKGVDSTLKIQPAKLEDSAVYLCASSLVVSGGNQEAQYFGPGTRLLVL.

V and J are TRBV29-1 and TRBJ2-3. The CDR3 has 12 residues. Per the germline V gene, CDR1 is SQVTM and CDR2 is ANQGSEA. The CDR3 sequence is CSVDEGVDTQYF.

The rearrangement joins TRBV19 to TRBJ1-5. From germline, CDR1 is LNHDA and CDR2 SQIVND (reference sequence). The CDR3 is 12 amino acids. CDR3 residues: CASSMGNQPQHF.

The V and J genes are TRBV15 and TRBJ2-1; TCRdb names TRBD1, which stays unverified in the absence of DNA. The CDR3 extends over 14 amino acids. Germline CDR1 is LNHNV and CDR2 is YYDKDF (reference sequence). The CDR3 sequence: CATSRSRGGNEQFF.

This CDR3 reads CSVEDETGGLYEQFF. This chain uses TRBV29-1 with TRBJ2-1; the D call of TRBD1 rests on TCRdb alone, since no DNA is present to check it. Germline loops: CDR1 SQVTM, CDR2 ANQGSEA. The CDR3 sequence is 15 residues long.

The chain has TRBV28 and TRBJ2-1; with no DNA, the TCRdb D assignment of TRBD2 cannot be verified. The CDR3 runs to 14 residues. Germline loops: CDR1 MDHEN, CDR2 SYDVKM. CDR3 loop: CASSLYEVRNEQFF.

The gene calls are TRBV27 and TRBJ1-5. The length of the CDR3 is 14 residues. Germline V gene lookup returns CDR1 MNHEY and CDR2 SMNVEV (reference sequence). Here the CDR3 reads CASSFGRANQPQHF.

The chain has TRBV7-2 and TRBJ2-7; lacking DNA, the TRBD2 call made by TCRdb goes unchecked. The CDR3 length is 14 residues. CDR1 and CDR2 from the germline V gene are SGHTA and FQGNSA. This chain's CDR3 is CASSLASDYQEQYF.

The chain joins TRBV7-8 to TRBJ2-1; TCRdb reports TRBD2, a call that lacks DNA to check it against. The CDR3 is made up of 16 amino acids. Germline V lookup: CDR1 SGHVS, CDR2 FQNEAQ. CDR3 in amino acids: CASSPRPLAKGHEQFF.

This chain uses TRBV6-6 with TRBJ1-1; the D call of TRBD1 rests on TCRdb alone, since no DNA is present to check it. The CDR3 extends over 13 amino acids. Germline assignment: CDR1 MNHNY and CDR2 SVGAGI (reference sequence). CDR3 in amino acids: CASEQGASSEAFF.

The chain combines TRBV28 with TRBJ1-1. Germline values: CDR1 MDHEN, CDR2 SYDVKM. The CDR3 is made up of 17 amino acids. The CDR3 region is CASSLSVQGRKNTEAFF.

The chain employs TRBV29-1 and TRBJ2-2; TCRdb returns TRBD2, unconfirmable since there is no DNA. CDR3 size: 14 residues. The germline CDR1 and CDR2 sequences are SQVTM and ANQGSEA. CDR3 sequence reads: CSGQAEGDTGELFF.

The gene calls are TRBV10-3 and TRBJ2-7. The CDR3 runs 12 residues. Germline CDR1 and CDR2: ENHRY and SYGVKD. The CDR3: CAISETVNEQYF.

V gene TRBV7-6 combines with J gene TRBJ2-3. In germline, CDR1 is SGHVS, CDR2 FNYEAQ. This CDR3 has 17 amino acids. This CDR3 reads CASSLNGFYEPTDTQYF.

The rearrangement joins TRBV28 to TRBJ2-1; the TCRdb call, TRBD1, lacks DNA for checking. Germline lookup yields CDR1 MDHEN and CDR2 SYDVKM. The CDR3 extends over 15 amino acids. CDR3 region: CASSSGTGGLNEQFF.

The chain uses TRBV28 and TRBJ1-5. The CDR3 consists of 12 residues. Germline V gene lookup returns CDR1 MDHEN and CDR2 SYDVKM. CDR3 protein: CASRLDNQPQHF.

The CDR3 here is CASSLGPLVNF. The genes are TRBV4-2 and TRBJ2-7; TCRdb's D call, TRBD2, is unchecked because there is no DNA. Germline CDR1 reads LGHNA; CDR2 reads YNFKEQ. The CDR3 has 11 residues.

The chain recombines TRBV12-3 or TRBV12-4 with TRBJ2-1; TCRdb names TRBD2, which stays unverified in the absence of DNA. The CDR3 consists of 16 residues. CDR3 sequence reads: CASSFRQQALGNEQFF.

The chain couples TRBV6-2 or TRBV6-3 to TRBJ2-1; checking the TCRdb D call of TRBD2 is not possible without DNA. The CDR3 covers 14 residues. The germline CDR1 and CDR2 sequences are MNHEY and SVGEGT. CDR3 sequence reads: CASGGGDAYNEQFF.

The chain has TRBV7-9 and TRBJ1-2. This CDR3 has 14 residues. Germline CDR1 SEHNR, CDR2 FQNEAQ (reference sequence). This chain's CDR3 is CASSLAFVNYGYTF. Variable domain in full (rest from reference TRBV7-9 and TRBJ1-2): DTGVSQNPRHKITKRGQNVTFRCDPISEHNRLYWYRQTLGQGPEFLTYFQNEAQLEKSRLLSDRFSAERPKGSFSTLEIQRTEQGDSAMYLCASSLAFVNYGYTFGSGTRLTVV.

The chain combines TRBV28 with TRBJ2-3; as DNA is missing, the TRBD2 call by TCRdb cannot be tested. CDR3 length: 19 residues. Germline CDR1 reads MDHEN; CDR2 reads SYDVKM. CDR3 amino acids: CASSLRYGRGGRGKDTQYF.

The chain joins TRBV29-1 to TRBJ2-7; as DNA is missing, the TRBD1 call by TCRdb cannot be tested. Germline V gene sequence: CDR1 SQVTM, CDR2 ANQGSEA. This CDR3 is 16 amino acids long. CDR3 sequence: CSVDGGPGTELREQYF.